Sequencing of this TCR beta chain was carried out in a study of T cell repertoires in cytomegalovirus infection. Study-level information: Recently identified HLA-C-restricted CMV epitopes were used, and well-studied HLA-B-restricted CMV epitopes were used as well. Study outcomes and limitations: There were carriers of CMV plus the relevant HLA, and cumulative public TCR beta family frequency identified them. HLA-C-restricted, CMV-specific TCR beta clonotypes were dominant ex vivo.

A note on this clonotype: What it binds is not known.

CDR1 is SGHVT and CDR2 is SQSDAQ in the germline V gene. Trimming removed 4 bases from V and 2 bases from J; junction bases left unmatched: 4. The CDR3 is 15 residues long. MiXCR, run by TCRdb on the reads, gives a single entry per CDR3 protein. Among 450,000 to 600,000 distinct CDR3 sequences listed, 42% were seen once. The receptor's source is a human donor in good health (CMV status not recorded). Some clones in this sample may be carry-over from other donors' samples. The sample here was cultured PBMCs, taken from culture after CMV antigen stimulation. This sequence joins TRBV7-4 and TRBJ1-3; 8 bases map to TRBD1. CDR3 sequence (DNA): TGTGCCAGCAGCTCTTCGACAGGGGCTGGAAACACCATATATTTT. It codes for CASSSSTGAGNTIYF.